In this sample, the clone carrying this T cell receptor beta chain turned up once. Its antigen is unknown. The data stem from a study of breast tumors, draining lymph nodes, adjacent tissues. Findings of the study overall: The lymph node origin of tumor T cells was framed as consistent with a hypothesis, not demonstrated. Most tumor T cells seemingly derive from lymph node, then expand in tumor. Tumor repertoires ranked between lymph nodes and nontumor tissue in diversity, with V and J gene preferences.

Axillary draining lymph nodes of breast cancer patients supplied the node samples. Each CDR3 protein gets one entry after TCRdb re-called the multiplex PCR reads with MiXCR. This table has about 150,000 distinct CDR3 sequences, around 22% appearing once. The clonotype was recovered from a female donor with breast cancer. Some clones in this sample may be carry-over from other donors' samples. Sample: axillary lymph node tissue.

The CDR3 DNA follows: TGTGCCAGCAGCGTAGGAGGGCACACCTATGGCTACACCTTC. The encoded protein is CASSVGGHTYGYTF. This chain joins TRBV9 and TRBJ1-2, with no clear D. CDR1 is SGDLS, CDR2 YYNGEE, per germline. The CDR3 spans 14 residues. V was trimmed by 0 bases and J by 4 bases, leaving 10 bases between them.